This T cell receptor (beta chain) was recorded in a study of regulatory T cells in long-lasting Graves disease (dated by TCRdb to about 2021). Turning to the overall study: Antithyroid drugs had been taken for less than 3 months by newly diagnosed Graves' disease patients. The study was conducted in China and was registered as a clinical trial. Patients with persistent Graves' disease were compared with patients with newly diagnosed Graves' disease using TCR sequencing and RNA sequencing of peripheral blood. A total of about 35 samples underwent TCR sequencing, from about 13 patients with persistent Graves' disease and approximately 20 patients with newly diagnosed Graves' disease. The paper's findings and limits, for the study overall: Peripheral blood alone was examined, since thyroid tissue, which constituted the primary lesion, could not be accessed. Only the TCR beta chain was sequenced and analyzed. Compared with newly diagnosed patients, persistent Graves' disease patients had lower TCR Shannon entropy and fewer highly expanded clones, which suggests clonal expansion. TRBV28, TRBJ1-2 and TRBJ2-5 were preferentially used in persistent disease, while TRBV20-1 and TRBJ2-1 were favored in newly diagnosed disease. More public clonotypes were shared among persistent patients (around 3,000) than among newly diagnosed patients (roughly 960). As a limitation, the authors acknowledged that the small sample size may reduce accuracy.

The library was obtained by multiplex PCR. Sequencing took place on an Illumina HiSeq 4000. CDR3 regions were amplified by Arm-PCR with iRepertoire HTBI primers to construct TCR beta libraries. Gel purification was performed on PCR products prior to sequencing. Per the authors' processing: Gene usage analysis of CDR3 amino acid clonotypes used the 55 to 80 TRBV and around 13 TRBJ segments found across samples. Filtered high-quality paired reads were merged into contigs using COPE and FqMerger. BLAST was used to align contigs to IMGT TRBV, TRBD and TRBJ reference genes, and CDR3 was defined according to IMGT. Any clonotype with a frequency above 0.1% was classified as a highly expanded clone. Repertoire diversity was measured by Shannon entropy, and V-J evenness by the Gini coefficient. A clonotype found in more than one individual was treated as public. TCRdb redid the processing of the public reads, applying fastp at Q25 and MiXCR, and retained in-frame beta chains. All rows with the same CDR3 protein become a single entry with the most common DNA and genes. TCRdb, not the authors, supplied the V and J calls. For this sample there are 300,000 to 400,000 distinct CDR3 sequences; roughly a sixth appear just once. Of the sample, approximately 22% falls within the top ten clones.

This clonotype was observed many times. Its binding antigen is unknown. No much larger clone is present one base from it, and per-base qualities are unavailable. The meaning of the sample's time point label: newly diagnosed GD, antithyroid drugs for less than 3 months. RNA was extracted from PBMCs in TRIzol for both TCR sequencing and RNA sequencing. The diagnosis of Graves' disease was made according to American Thyroid Association guidelines. Patients for the study were recruited at an endocrinology department in Xi'an, China. Each patient gave 8.5 to 9.5 milliliters of peripheral blood, collected in an EDTA anticoagulant tube. Ficoll Paque Plus density gradient separation was used to isolate PBMCs, and no further T cell sorting was done. RNA quality was checked with an Agilent 2100 Bioanalyzer and agarose gel, and concentration with a NanoDrop 2000. The CDR3, cysteine through phenylalanine, is 15 amino acids long. Only the CDR3 DNA stays, 45 bases, in frame from base 1. V is shortened by 0 bases, J by 3 bases, and the region joining them spans 11 bases. The germline V gene (reference sequence) gives CDR1 as LNHNV and CDR2 as YYDKDF.

The specimen comprised peripheral blood mononuclear cells (PBMCs), sampled at new diagnosis, from a patient treated with antithyroid drugs. The V and J genes are TRBV15 and TRBJ1-2; TRBD1 might be the D gene, on 5 matching bases. The receptor comes from a female donor with Graves disease. DNA sequence: TGTGCCACCAGCAGAGACCCAGGGAGCTACTATGGCTACACCTTC. It codes for CATSRDPGSYYGYTF.